This TCR beta chain was captured in a study of CD8 T cells in ankylosing spondylitis. Germline V gene sequence: CDR1 DFQATT, CDR2 SNEGSKA (reference sequence). The V end lost 4 bases, the J end lost 8 bases, and 18 bases lay between the germline ends. This CDR3 spans 14 amino acids. Using quantitative 5'-RACE with molecular barcodes, the authors made TCR beta libraries. TCRdb processed the 5' RACE reads anew with MiXCR; each CDR3 protein has one entry. The data show about 800,000 distinct CDR3 sequences, 10% to 15% seen once. A remark on this clonotype: Its antigen remains unknown.

Findings and caveats of the study: Seemingly distinctive of ankylosing spondylitis blood was a TCR beta motif formed by eight highly homologous variants. Within matched ankylosing spondylitis synovial fluid, disease-linked clones were reportedly significantly enriched. Relatively rare in peripheral blood, disease-linked clones were also CD8+.

Sequencing input: blood, either unsorted or a sorted T cell fraction (not recorded which). The V and J genes are TRBV20-1 and TRBJ1-5; no reliable D call. The TCR originated in a male donor with ankylosing spondylitis. The CDR3 bases are TGCAGTGCTAACCCGCCTGAGGTGGGAGAGCCCCAGCATTTT. Protein product: CSANPPEVGEPQHF.